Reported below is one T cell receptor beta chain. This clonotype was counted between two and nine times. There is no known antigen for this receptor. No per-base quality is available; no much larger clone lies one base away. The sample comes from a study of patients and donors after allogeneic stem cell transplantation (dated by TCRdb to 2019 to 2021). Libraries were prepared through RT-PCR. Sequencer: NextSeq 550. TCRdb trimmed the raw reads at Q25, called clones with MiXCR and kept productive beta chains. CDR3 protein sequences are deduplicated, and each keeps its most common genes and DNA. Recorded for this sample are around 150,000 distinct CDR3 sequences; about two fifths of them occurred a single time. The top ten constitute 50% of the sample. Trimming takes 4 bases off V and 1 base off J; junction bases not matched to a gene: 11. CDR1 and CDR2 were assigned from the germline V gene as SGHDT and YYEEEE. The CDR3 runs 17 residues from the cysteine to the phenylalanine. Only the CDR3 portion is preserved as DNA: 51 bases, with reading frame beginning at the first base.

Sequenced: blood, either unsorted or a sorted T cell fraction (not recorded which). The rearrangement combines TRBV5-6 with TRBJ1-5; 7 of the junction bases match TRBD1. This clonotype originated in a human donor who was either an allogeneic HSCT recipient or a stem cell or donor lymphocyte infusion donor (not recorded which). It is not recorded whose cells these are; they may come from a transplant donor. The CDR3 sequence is CASSRRQGVESNQPQHF. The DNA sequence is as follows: TGTGCCAGCAGCAGGAGACAGGGAGTGGAAAGCAATCAGCCCCAGCATTTT.